The entry below describes one T cell receptor beta chain. Its cognate antigen is unknown. The CDR3 sequence is 15 residues long. The germline V gene has CDR1 SEHNR and CDR2 FQNEAQ (reference sequence). Trimming pared 5 bases from V and 4 bases from J, leaving 17 bases between. PCR used 60 Vbeta primers and 13 Jbeta primers. Assay used: immunoSEQ multiplex PCR; TCRdb lists only in-frame clones, some missing. This sample yields roughly 100,000 clones, of which around 68% are seen a single time; about 4.3% belongs to the top ten. The data belong to a study of cytomegalovirus exposure and HLA in healthy donors. General study findings and limits: Some V segments, TRBV6-2 and TRBV6-3 among them, were indistinguishable and were therefore excluded.

The chain uses TRBV7-9 and TRBJ1-1, with a weak D call TRBD1 (5 bases). This TCR came from a human donor in good health. Sequenced: PBMCs. CDR3 coding DNA: TGTGCCAGCAGCGAAATGTTAGGGGCTCCCACTGAAGCTTTCTTT. Translated, it gives CASSEMLGAPTEAFF. The full variable domain, in which reference TRBV7-9 and TRBJ1-1 provide the parts outside the CDR3, is DTGVSQNPRHKITKRGQNVTFRCDPISEHNRLYWYRQTLGQGPEFLTYFQNEAQLEKSRLLSDRFSAERPKGSFSTLEIQRTEQGDSAMYLCASSEMLGAPTEAFFGQGTRLTVV.